This TCR beta chain stems from a study of CD8+CD57+ T cells in acquired aplastic anemia. Investigators profiled TCR beta VDJ and CDR3 from genomic DNA template. TCRdb re-called the reads with MiXCR, one entry per CDR3 protein. The data contain 400,000 to 500,000 distinct CDR3 sequences, roughly 64% of them singletons. Whole-study results and caveats: Patients shared around 31 CD8+ CDR3 sequences with controls. No significant patient-versus-control difference appeared in CD8+ Simpson's diversity.

V lost 10 bases to trimming and J lost 1 base, with 10 bases between them. This CDR3 comprises 12 residues. CDR1 is ENHRY, CDR2 SYGVKD, per germline. In regard to this clonotype: Its antigen remains unidentified.

The rearrangement links TRBV10-3 to TRBJ1-2, with unresolved D. This TCR came from a human donor in good health, serving as a control. The sample comprised sorted CD4+, CD8+, or CD8+CD57+ T cells (not recorded which) from PBMCs. In DNA, the CDR3 is TGTGCCAGCAATCCCGGTAACTATGGCTACACCTTC. It codes for CASNPGNYGYTF.